Each of the 7 T cell receptor beta chains below was sequenced from the same sample in a study of blood T cell repertoires in COVID-19. This table comes from immunoSEQ multiplex PCR, and its TCRdb copy is limited to in-frame clones, with some not included. The sample lists a few hundred thousand clones; 70% to 90% were seen once. Sequences were obtained from peripheral blood. These receptors were obtained from a man aged 50-60 years with COVID-19, enrolled during active disease.

The chain uses TRBV7-9 and TRBJ2-5; a weak D match, TRBD2 (7 bases). CDR1 is SEHNR and CDR2 is FQNEAQ in the germline V gene (reference sequence). This CDR3 has 15 amino acids. V lost 1 base to trimming and J lost 4 bases, with 13 bases between them. The CDR3 nucleotides read TGTGCCAGCAGCTTAGTTACAGGGAGGGCAGAGACCCAGTACTTC. Translated: CASSLVTGRAETQYF.

This chain joins TRBV14 and TRBJ2-7, with D possibly matching TRBD2 (6 bases). The germline V and J ends were trimmed by 3 bases and 7 bases, with 19 bases remaining between them. This CDR3 contains 15 residues. Looked up from germline, CDR1 is SGHDN and CDR2 is FVKESK. The CDR3 region is CASSHVRALGGEQYF. Here the CDR3 DNA reads TGTGCCAGCAGCCACGTCCGGGCCCTGGGGGGAGAGCAGTACTTC.

This clone was counted only a few times. The chain is built from TRBV14 and TRBJ1-6; D unclear. V dropped 0 bases and J dropped 14 bases, with 8 bases sitting between them. Germline V gene data show CDR1 as SGHDN and CDR2 as FVKESK. The CDR3 loop spans 12 amino acids. CDR3 in DNA: TGTGCCAGCAGCCAAGATCGGGGATCCCTCCACTTT. Translating it yields CASSQDRGSLHF.

V is TRBV7-2 and J is TRBJ2-3; no definite D call. V lost 0 bases, J lost 5 bases, and 6 bases lay in between. The CDR3 spans 13 residues. CDR1 and CDR2 from the germline V gene are SGHTA and FQGNSA. The CDR3 DNA sequence: TGTGCCAGCAGCTTAGCGCCGGGAGATACGCAGTATTTT. This codes for CASSLAPGDTQYF. The entire variable domain, with the rest obtained from reference TRBV7-2 and TRBJ2-3, is as follows: GAGVSQSPSNKVTEKGKDVELRCDPISGHTALYWYRQSLGQGLEFLIYFQGNSAPDKSGLPSDRFSAERTGGSVSTLTIQRTQQEDSAVYLCASSLAPGDTQYFGPGTRLTVL.

This chain uses TRBV15 with TRBJ2-3; 8 bases are shared with TRBD1. Unmatched junction bases numbered 11, after V lost 1 base and J lost 5 bases. The CDR3 length is 17 residues. CDR1 and CDR2 (germline): LNHNV, YYDKDF (reference sequence). The CDR3 DNA is TGTGCCACCAGCAGAGCCATACCCCAGGGGGCTGGAGATACGCAGTATTTT. Translation gives CATSRAIPQGAGDTQYF.

The genes are TRBV19 and TRBJ2-2; weak D call: TRBD1 (6 bases). Germline loops: CDR1 LNHDA, CDR2 SQIVND (reference sequence). V was trimmed by 4 bases and J by 1 base, leaving 10 bases between them. The CDR3 is 15 residues long. The CDR3 coding sequence is TGTGCCAGTAGTACCCGGACAGTGAACACCGGGGAGCTGTTTTTT. Protein sequence: CASSTRTVNTGELFF.

Here the CDR3 DNA reads TGTGCCAGCGGGACTAGCGGGAGAATTACAGATACGCAGTATTTT. Its protein is CASGTSGRITDTQYF. This chain links TRBV27 with TRBJ2-3; 14 bases are a match to TRBD2. This CDR3 contains 15 residues. Trimming at V came to 8 bases and at J to 3 bases, leaving 4 bases not matched to a gene. Germline V gene lookup returns CDR1 MNHEY and CDR2 SMNVEV (reference sequence).